Following are 19 T cell receptor beta chains from one sample sequenced in a study of blood T cell repertoires in COVID-19. The table came from immunoSEQ multiplex PCR; TCRdb's copy has only in-frame clones and leaves some out. The sample has some 93,000 clones; roughly 77% are singletons. Sample: peripheral blood. The receptors were gathered from a human donor in a cohort sampled during active COVID-19.

The chain recombines TRBV18 with TRBJ1-1; D gene unclear. The V gene lost 6 bases and the J gene lost 1 base, with 12 bases spanning the gap. The CDR3 has 14 residues. CDR1 and CDR2 (germline): KGHSH, LQKENI. CDR3: CASSSSVGNTEAFF. The CDR3, as DNA: TGTGCCAGCTCGTCCAGCGTGGGGAACACTGAAGCTTTCTTT.

The chain couples TRBV5-6 to TRBJ1-1, with a possible D match to TRBD1 (6 bases). V was trimmed by 0 bases and J by 8 bases, leaving 8 bases between them. Looked up from germline, CDR1 is SGHDT and CDR2 is YYEEEE. The CDR3 loop spans 12 amino acids. CDR3: CASSLEGVEAFF. CDR3 DNA sequence: TGTGCCAGCAGCTTGGAGGGGGTAGAAGCTTTCTTT.

This clone was observed a single time. The chain is built from TRBV11-3 and TRBJ2-7, with D perhaps matching TRBD1 (6 bases). Trimming took off 2 bases at V and 7 bases at J, with 18 bases between the two ends. The CDR3 has 15 residues. Germline-derived CDR1 and CDR2 are SGHNT and YENEEA. CDR3 DNA: TGTGCCAGCAGCTTATTGCCTGATCCAGGGGAAGAGCAGTACTTC. This sequence encodes CASSLLPDPGEEQYF.

The rearrangement uses TRBV4-1 and TRBJ2-7; D is possibly TRBD1 (7 bases). This CDR3 has 14 amino acids. The germline V and J ends were trimmed by 1 base and 6 bases, with 13 bases remaining between them. Germline V lookup: CDR1 MGHRA, CDR2 YSYEKL. CDR3 protein: CASSQGQGGREQYF. DNA for the CDR3: TGCGCCAGCAGCCAAGGACAGGGAGGTCGCGAGCAGTACTTC.

V gene TRBV28 combines with J gene TRBJ2-1; 9 bases align to TRBD2. Looked up from germline, CDR1 is MDHEN and CDR2 is SYDVKM. The junction had 4 bases not matched to a gene; V was cut back by 2 bases and J by 8 bases. The CDR3 totals 14 residues. The CDR3 sequence is CASSLAGGPDEQFF. CDR3 DNA: TGTGCCAGCAGTTTAGCGGGAGGGCCCGATGAGCAGTTCTTC.

V usage is TRBV27 and J usage is TRBJ1-6, with D hard to call. There are 13 residues in the CDR3. Germline CDR1 and CDR2: MNHEY and SMNVEV (reference sequence). V dropped 8 bases and J dropped 6 bases, with 11 bases sitting between them. CDR3 protein: CASSGMTNSPLHF. In nucleotides, the CDR3 is TGTGCCAGCTCCGGGATGACTAATTCACCCCTCCACTTT.

This clone has only a few counts. The chain's CDR3 is CASSLATTNEQFF. As DNA, the CDR3 is TGCGCCAGCAGCTTGGCGACTACCAATGAGCAGTTCTTC. The V and J genes are TRBV5-1 and TRBJ2-1; D is perhaps TRBD2 (5 bases). The V end lost 0 bases, the J end lost 6 bases, and 7 bases lay between the germline ends. In germline, CDR1 is SGHRS, CDR2 YFSETQ. The CDR3 has 13 residues.

CDR3: CASRPRGSGTEAFF. For the CDR3, the DNA is TGTGCCAGCAGACCACGGGGGTCAGGGACTGAAGCTTTCTTT. The chain combines TRBV7-2 with TRBJ1-1; D perhaps matches TRBD1 (5 bases). The CDR3 consists of 14 residues. The V end was cut by 6 bases, the J end by 5 bases, with 16 bases between. Germline CDR1 SGHTA, CDR2 FQGNSA.

V is TRBV19 and J is TRBJ1-3; tentative D call: TRBD1 (5 bases). Trimming cost V 8 bases and J 4 bases, with 12 bases left between them. In germline, CDR1 is LNHDA, CDR2 SQIVND (reference sequence). The CDR3 totals 13 residues. The DNA of the CDR3 is TGTGCCAGTCAGGGCCGCGGCGGAAACACCATATATTTT. Translating gives CASQGRGGNTIYF.

The chain has TRBV5-5 and TRBJ2-7, with 9 bases that match TRBD2. Per germline, CDR1 SGHKS and CDR2 YYEKEE (reference sequence). After removal of 4 bases from V and 3 bases from J, the junction contained 5 bases not matched to a gene. The CDR3 spans 14 residues. CDR3 sequence reads: CASSRRLADYEQYF. In DNA form, the CDR3 reads TGTGCCAGCAGCCGCCGACTAGCGGACTACGAGCAGTACTTC.

This clone has just one count. The chain joins TRBV11-2 to TRBJ2-7; 12 bases align to TRBD1. The V gene's germline CDR1 is SGHAT and CDR2 FQNNGV. V was clipped by 6 bases and J by 2 bases; unmatched bases: 17. The CDR3 has 19 amino acids. The CDR3 reads CASSPISRDRGRRAYEQYF. CDR3 in DNA: TGTGCCAGCAGTCCCATCAGCCGGGACAGGGGGCGGAGGGCCTACGAGCAGTACTTC.

This clone was counted only a few times. This rearrangement joins TRBV11-2 to TRBJ1-2; a possible D gene is TRBD1 (6 bases). There are 16 residues in the CDR3. Trimming left V 5 bases short and J 5 bases short, with 21 bases between. The germline V gene encodes CDR1 SGHAT and CDR2 FQNNGV. The CDR3 region is CASSPSGAQGVYGYTF. The DNA for the CDR3 is TGTGCCAGCAGCCCTAGTGGAGCACAGGGAGTATATGGCTACACCTTC. Supplemented by reference TRBV11-2 and TRBJ1-2, the full variable domain reads EAGVAQSPRYKIIEKRQSVAFWCNPISGHATLYWYQQILGQGPKLLIQFQNNGVVDDSQLPKDRFSAERLKGVDSTLKIQPAKLEDSAVYLCASSPSGAQGVYGYTFGSGTRLTVV.

This chain uses TRBV6-1 with TRBJ2-4; perhaps TRBD2 as D (6 bases). The ends were cut back, 0 bases at V and 1 base at J, with 13 bases in the middle. The CDR3 totals 17 residues. Germline CDR1 is MNHNS and CDR2 is SASEGT. In nucleotides, the CDR3 is TGTGCCAGCAGTGAAGCGGGGGGTCTAGCGGCCAAAAACATTCAGTACTTC. Translating gives CASSEAGGLAAKNIQYF.

The rearrangement uses TRBV29-1 and TRBJ2-7; 10 bases match TRBD2. The CDR3 contains 13 residues. Germline assignment: CDR1 SQVTM and CDR2 ANQGSEA. J lost 2 bases, V lost 7 bases, and 5 bases had no gene match. The CDR3 region is CSGTSGLAYEQYF. The CDR3, as DNA: TGCAGCGGGACTAGCGGACTCGCCTACGAGCAGTACTTC.

The chain has TRBV3-1 (or the pseudogene TRBV3-2) and TRBJ1-2; D ambiguous. V was pared by 6 bases and J by 13 bases, with 15 bases between. The CDR3 contains 11 residues. From germline, CDR1 is LGHDT and CDR2 YNNKEL (reference sequence). The CDR3 loop reads CASSPSGGLTF. The DNA for the CDR3 is TGTGCCAGCAGTCCCTCAGGTGGTCTCACCTTC.

The chain combines TRBV25-1 with TRBJ1-1; possible D gene TRBD1, 5 bases. Per germline, CDR1 MGHDK and CDR2 SYGVNS. This CDR3 has 13 amino acids. V gave up 2 bases and J gave up 8 bases, with 12 bases separating them. DNA of the CDR3: TGTGCCAGCAGTGAAAATAGAGCAGGGGAAGCTTTCTTT. Translated, it gives CASSENRAGEAFF.

The chain recombines TRBV5-6 with TRBJ2-2; 8 bases are shared with TRBD2. From germline, CDR1 is SGHDT and CDR2 YYEEEE. CDR3 length: 15 amino acids. V trimming: 2 bases; J trimming: 5 bases; junction bases outside the gene matches: 5. The CDR3 spells CASSLLADPTGELFF. The CDR3 nucleotides read TGTGCCAGCAGCTTACTAGCGGACCCGACCGGGGAGCTGTTTTTT.

The V gene is TRBV19, the J gene TRBJ1-5; D gene unclear. The CDR3 covers 15 residues. Trimming cost V 6 bases and J 3 bases, with 15 bases left between them. Germline V CDR1 and CDR2: LNHDA, SQIVND (reference sequence). The CDR3 DNA follows: TGTGCCAGTAGCCGGTCGGTCGAAGACAATCAGCCCCAGCATTTT. Amino acids: CASSRSVEDNQPQHF. The complete variable domain, with remaining parts taken from reference TRBV19 and TRBJ1-5, reads DGGITQSPKYLFRKEGQNVTLSCEQNLNHDAMYWYRQDPGQGLRLIYYSQIVNDFQKGDIAEGYSVSREKKESFPLTVTSAQKNPTAFYLCASSRSVEDNQPQHFGDGTRLSIL.

Notes on this clone: A junction boundary mismatches the germline segment, possibly from a read error. Other DNA sequences in this sample translate to the same CDR3. Here the CDR3 DNA reads TGTGCCAGCTCGCCACAGGGGGCGCCGAACTATGGCTACACCTTC. It specifies CASSPQGAPNYGYTF. The rearrangement uses TRBV18 and TRBJ1-2, with 9 bases matching TRBD1. The CDR3 has 15 residues. CDR1 is KGHSH and CDR2 is LQKENI in the germline V gene.